Below, 20 T cell receptor beta chains from the same sample are listed, as sequenced in a study of T-cell reconstitution after alpha-beta-depleted transplantation in children. Unique molecular identifiers were built into the TCRbeta library. TCRdb re-derived calls from the PCR reads in MiXCR, one entry per CDR3 protein. Among hundreds of thousands of distinct CDR3 sequences listed, around 13% were seen once. Specimen: PBMCs, mostly from graft donor cells, collected 360 days after TCRalphabeta/CD19-depleted stem cell transplant. These receptors all stem from a male patient younger than 18 who had a stem cell transplant for acute myeloid leukemia, so the T cells may come from the graft donor.

This clonotype was seen a few times. The chain joins TRBV21-1 to TRBJ2-2. TRBV21-1 constitutes a pseudogene. This CDR3 region has 15 residues. The CDR3 DNA is TGTGCCAGCAGCAAAGGGGTCGCGAACACCGGGGAGCTGTTTTTT. Translating gives CASSKGVANTGELFF.

A few counts support this clonotype. The CDR3 reads CASSPPRATYNEQFF. As DNA, the CDR3 is TGTGCCAGCTCACCACCGCGAGCTACCTACAATGAGCAGTTCTTC. This chain joins TRBV18 and TRBJ2-1; D gene ambiguous. Germline CDR1 reads KGHSH; CDR2 reads LQKENI. The CDR3 extends over 15 amino acids. V lost 0 bases to trimming and J lost 2 bases, with 8 bases between them. Filled out from reference TRBV18 and TRBJ2-1, the complete variable domain reads NAGVMQNPRHLVRRRGQEARLRCSPMKGHSHVYWYRQLPEEGLKFMVYLQKENIIDESGMPKERFSAEFPKEGPSILRIQQVVRGDSAAYFCASSPPRATYNEQFFGPGTRLTVL.

The rearrangement links TRBV5-1 to TRBJ2-1; D is perhaps TRBD2 (6 bases). The germline CDR1 and CDR2 sequences are SGHRS and YFSETQ. The CDR3 extends over 15 amino acids. Trimming removed 2 bases from V and 3 bases from J, with 12 bases in between. The CDR3 nucleotides read TGCGCCAGCAGCTTCCTAGCGCCCGACTACAATGAGCAGTTCTTC. Translated: CASSFLAPDYNEQFF.

V usage is TRBV12-3 or TRBV12-4 and J usage is TRBJ2-1, with TRBD2 matching over 10 bases. The CDR3 consists of 19 residues. J lost 1 base, V lost 6 bases, and 15 bases had no gene match. Here the CDR3 DNA reads TGTGCCAGCAGACGACTAGCGGGCCTCCTCTCAAAATCCTACAATGAGCAGTTCTTC. Residues: CASRRLAGLLSKSYNEQFF.

The rearrangement uses TRBV11-1 and TRBJ2-1; 15 nucleotides agree with TRBD2. CDR3 size: 19 residues. The germline V gene has CDR1 SGHAT and CDR2 FQDESV (reference sequence). The V and J ends lost 5 bases and 5 bases, in that order; junction bases with no gene match: 13. This CDR3 reads CASSLLGLAGGPPHNEQFF. The DNA of the CDR3 is TGTGCCAGCAGCCTTCTAGGACTAGCGGGAGGGCCGCCGCACAATGAGCAGTTCTTC.

This clonotype was seen a handful of times. The rearrangement uses TRBV15 and TRBJ2-2, with 9 bases aligning to TRBD2. In germline, CDR1 is LNHNV, CDR2 YYDKDF (reference sequence). After removal of 3 bases from V and 2 bases from J, the junction contained 7 bases not matched to a gene. This CDR3 is built from 17 residues. The CDR3 here is CATSRAGLAPNTGELFF. The CDR3 nucleotides read TGTGCCACCAGCAGGGCCGGACTAGCGCCTAACACCGGGGAGCTGTTTTTT.

The CDR3 nucleotides read TGCGCCAGCAGCCGAAACCTCGGACTAGCGTCATCCTACGAGCAGTACTTC. Translated, it gives CASSRNLGLASSYEQYF. This chain joins TRBV4-3 and TRBJ2-7; 9 bases line up with TRBD2. V lost 4 bases, J lost 1 base, and 11 bases stayed unmatched. There are 17 residues in the CDR3. From germline, CDR1 is LGHNA and CDR2 YSLEER.

This clonotype was detected many times. This sequence joins TRBV20-1 and TRBJ2-5, with TRBD1 identical over 10 bases. This CDR3 comprises 14 residues. Germline loops: CDR1 DFQATT, CDR2 SNEGSKA (reference sequence). J lost 4 bases, V lost 3 bases, and 5 bases had no gene match. Here the CDR3 DNA reads TGCAGTGCTAGTACCGGGACAGGGGTAGAGACCCAGTACTTC. This translates into CSASTGTGVETQYF.

The genes are TRBV6-1 and TRBJ2-3; 10 bases fit TRBD2. The CDR3 covers 15 residues. In germline, CDR1 is MNHNS, CDR2 SASEGT. J was trimmed by 2 bases and V by 6 bases; bases with no gene match: 5. CDR3 DNA: TGTGCCAGCAGACCTAGCGGGAGCGTCACAGATACGCAGTATTTT. This translates into CASRPSGSVTDTQYF.

This clonotype was observed a handful of times. The chain joins TRBV6-1 to TRBJ2-7; D may be TRBD2 (6 bases). V lost 4 bases and J lost 1, with 11 bases in between. This CDR3 contains 14 residues. The germline V gene encodes CDR1 MNHNS and CDR2 SASEGT. CDR3 sequence reads: CASSAGTRSYEQYF. DNA of the CDR3: TGTGCCAGCAGTGCCGGGACTCGGTCCTACGAGCAGTACTTC.

The chain has TRBV4-3 and TRBJ2-7, with TRBD2 matching 8 bases. Germline assignment: CDR1 LGHNA and CDR2 YSLEER. After removal of 0 bases from V and 1 base from J, the junction contained 11 bases not matched to a gene. CDR3 length: 18 residues. In DNA form, the CDR3 reads TGCGCCAGCAGCCAAGATCAATCCCTAGCGGGCTTGTCCTACGAGCAGTACTTC. Translated: CASSQDQSLAGLSYEQYF.

This clonotype showed up many times. The chain employs TRBV12-3 or TRBV12-4 and TRBJ2-1, with 11 positions matching TRBD2. V shed 5 bases and J 10 bases; nucleotides not matched to a gene: 10. The CDR3 totals 15 residues. CDR3 loop: CASSQGLAGPVEQFF. The CDR3 coding sequence is TGTGCCAGCAGTCAAGGACTAGCGGGCCCGGTCGAGCAGTTCTTC.

The sample holds a few counts of this clonotype. V is TRBV7-2 and J is TRBJ2-1; 12 nucleotides match TRBD2. This CDR3 is built from 17 residues. Per the germline V gene, CDR1 is SGHTA and CDR2 is FQGNSA. The V and J ends lost 4 bases and 2 bases, in that order; junction bases with no gene match: 6. Written as DNA, the CDR3 is TGTGCCAGCAGCTCCACGACTAGCGGGAGACCCTACAATGAGCAGTTCTTC. This sequence encodes CASSSTTSGRPYNEQFF. The whole variable domain, remainder taken from reference TRBV7-2 and TRBJ2-1, is GAGVSQSPSNKVTEKGKDVELRCDPISGHTALYWYRQSLGQGLEFLIYFQGNSAPDKSGLPSDRFSAERTGGSVSTLTIQRTQQEDSAVYLCASSSTTSGRPYNEQFFGPGTRLTVL.

The chain uses TRBV7-2 and TRBJ2-4; possibly TRBD2 for D (7 bases). V was pared by 5 bases and J by 7 bases, with 18 bases between. In germline, CDR1 is SGHTA, CDR2 FQGNSA. The CDR3 consists of 15 residues. CDR3 sequence (DNA): TGTGCCAGCAGCCGCGTACGGGGGGCTGGCAACATTCAGTACTTC. Protein sequence: CASSRVRGAGNIQYF.

This clonotype appeared many times. The CDR3 sequence is CASSLERGPDTQYF. CDR3 in DNA: TGCGCCAGCAGCTTGGAAAGGGGGCCAGATACGCAGTATTTT. The chain joins TRBV5-1 to TRBJ2-3, with 7 bases matching TRBD1. This CDR3 has 14 amino acids. Germline CDR1 SGHRS, CDR2 YFSETQ. J gave up 4 bases and V 0 bases, and 2 bases lay outside the gene matches.

This clonotype has just one count. V and J are TRBV12-3 or TRBV12-4 and TRBJ2-7, with 8 bases matching TRBD2. V lost 6 bases, J lost 0 bases, and 13 bases stayed unmatched. This CDR3 is built from 17 residues. The CDR3 nucleotides are TGTGCCAGCAGCTTACGGACTAGCTCATCCAGCTCCTACGAGCAGTACTTC. Its translation is CASSLRTSSSSSYEQYF.

A few counts support this clonotype. The J gene is TRBJ2-3, the V gene TRBV13; 8 nucleotides agree with TRBD1. Germline V gene data show CDR1 as PRHDT and CDR2 as FYEKMQ (reference sequence). This CDR3 contains 23 residues. The J segment lost 3 bases and the V segment lost 5 bases, leaving 31 bases of the junction unmatched. The DNA for the CDR3 is TGTGCCAGCAGCCCACGTATCTGGCAGGGGGCGGACTACCTGACCCTACAGACAGATACGCAGTATTTT. It codes for CASSPRIWQGADYLTLQTDTQYF.

To note about this clonotype: A much larger clone lies one base from this, so it may be a read error. V usage is TRBV4-3 and J usage is TRBJ2-1, with a tentative D call TRBD1 (6 bases). Germline assignment: CDR1 LGHNA and CDR2 YSLEER. The CDR3 loop spans 15 amino acids. The CDR3 spells CASSPGTPAGDEQLF. CDR3 nucleotide sequence: TGCGCCAGCAGCCCAGGGACACCCGCGGGCGATGAGCAGCTCTTC.

The table lists this clonotype with many counts. The rearrangement uses TRBV21-1 and TRBJ2-3. TRBV21-1 is classified as a pseudogene. This CDR3 region has 10 residues. The CDR3 DNA follows: TGTGCCAGCCTAACAGATACGCAGTATTTT. Its translation is CASLTDTQYF.

DNA of the CDR3: TGTGCCAGCAGCCGACTAACTAGCGGGGCAAACAATGAGCAGTTCTTC. Translating gives CASSRLTSGANNEQFF. The chain combines TRBV6-2 or TRBV6-3 with TRBJ2-1; TRBD2 matches 10 bases. V lost 6 bases and J lost 5; bases outside the gene matches: 10. Germline-derived CDR1 and CDR2 are MNHEY and SVGEGT. The CDR3 contains 16 residues.